These 30 T cell receptor beta chains came from one sample sequenced in a study of control samples from healthy donors and cancer patients. Profiled with immunoSEQ multiplex PCR; TCRdb holds only in-frame clones, not every one. Of approximately 150,000 clones listed, under 95% are singletons. Sequencing was done on a sample of blood. The receptor source for this set is a young man in good health.

The chain couples TRBV28 to TRBJ1-3; 7 nucleotides match TRBD1. The CDR3 is 16 amino acids. The germline V gene encodes CDR1 MDHEN and CDR2 SYDVKM. Trimming cost V 2 bases and J 0 bases; bases outside gene matches: 4. The CDR3 DNA reads as TGTGCCAGCAGTTTACTAGGGGGCCGCTCTGGAAACACCATATATTTT. Its protein is CASSLLGGRSGNTIYF.

This rearrangement joins TRBV18 to TRBJ2-2; 9 positions match TRBD1. Germline V lookup: CDR1 KGHSH, CDR2 LQKENI. The CDR3 length is 18 residues. The V gene end was trimmed by 3 bases and the J gene end by 4 bases; junction bases not matched to a gene: 12. The CDR3 spells CASSPFLPGQGTTGELFF. In nucleotides, the CDR3 is TGTGCCAGCTCACCCTTCCTCCCGGGACAGGGTACCACCGGGGAGCTGTTTTTT.

The chain links TRBV7-9 to TRBJ1-2; D is unclear. The CDR3 loop spans 13 amino acids. Germline V gene lookup returns CDR1 SEHNR and CDR2 FQNEAQ (reference sequence). Between the trimmed V and J ends, which lost 5 bases and 3 bases, there was a span of 10 bases. The CDR3 here is CASSRGNDYGYTF. DNA for the CDR3: TGTGCCAGCAGCCGGGGAAACGACTATGGCTACACCTTC.

The sample holds one count of this clone. V and J are TRBV4-1 and TRBJ2-3, with TRBD2 matching 9 bases. The ends lost 0 bases at V and 7 bases at J; junction bases unmatched: 11. The CDR3 covers 17 residues. The germline V gene encodes CDR1 MGHRA and CDR2 YSYEKL. CDR3 sequence: CASSQDRDLAGSNTQYF. Written as DNA, the CDR3 is TGCGCCAGCAGCCAAGATCGTGATCTAGCGGGGAGTAATACGCAGTATTTT.

The V gene is TRBV5-6, the J gene TRBJ1-2; no clear D. This CDR3 is built from 14 residues. The ends were cut back, 4 bases at V and 3 bases at J, with 13 bases in the middle. CDR1 is SGHDT and CDR2 is YYEEEE in the germline V gene. The DNA of the CDR3 is TGTGCCAGCAGCCCTGCCCGGCTAGACTATGGCTACACCTTC. It codes for CASSPARLDYGYTF.

The chain is built from TRBV2 and TRBJ2-1, with D perhaps matching TRBD2 (6 bases). Germline CDR1 and CDR2: SNHLY and FYNNEI. V gave up 2 bases and J gave up 10 bases, with 12 bases separating them. The CDR3 contains 13 residues. Here the CDR3 reads CASSETPSGEQFF. In DNA, the CDR3 is TGTGCCAGCAGTGAAACGCCGAGCGGGGAGCAGTTCTTC.

The rearrangement links TRBV5-5 to TRBJ1-5; D ambiguous. V was clipped by 0 bases and J by 2 bases, with 12 bases between them. In germline, CDR1 is SGHKS, CDR2 YYEKEE (reference sequence). CDR3 length equals 16 residues. The CDR3 nucleotides are TGTGCCAGCAGCTTGGCGGTAAGGCAGGGCAATCAGCCCCAGCATTTT. Its protein is CASSLAVRQGNQPQHF.

The chain has TRBV27 and TRBJ1-1, with 10 bases lining up with TRBD1. Trimming cost V 5 bases and J 6 bases; bases outside gene matches: 6. This CDR3 spans 14 amino acids. The V gene's germline CDR1 is MNHEY and CDR2 SMNVEV (reference sequence). The DNA for the CDR3 is TGTGCCAGCAGTCCGGGACAGGGGATGCCTGAAGCTTTCTTT. Protein: CASSPGQGMPEAFF.

The V and J genes are TRBV10-3 and TRBJ2-3; D remains unclear. The CDR3 consists of 14 residues. V lost 5 bases to trimming and J lost 6 bases, with 15 bases between them. Germline CDR1 ENHRY, CDR2 SYGVKD. CDR3 nucleotide sequence: TGTGCCATCAGTCCGTCCTTAGAGCCGGATACGCAGTATTTT. It specifies CAISPSLEPDTQYF.

The chain carries TRBV5-1 and TRBJ1-5; no firm D call. V lost 0 bases and J 0 bases, leaving 10 bases between the germline ends. CDR1 SGHRS and CDR2 YFSETQ come from the germline V gene. The CDR3 length is 16 residues. The CDR3 loop reads CASSLDSFYSNQPQHF. CDR3 sequence (DNA): TGCGCCAGCAGCTTGGACAGCTTCTATAGCAATCAGCCCCAGCATTTT. The full variable domain, with the rest looked up from reference TRBV5-1 and TRBJ1-5, is KAGVTQTPRYLIKTRGQQVTLSCSPISGHRSVSWYQQTPGQGLQFLFEYFSETQRNKGNFPGRFSGRQFSNSRSEMNVSTLELGDSALYLCASSLDSFYSNQPQHFGDGTRLSIL.

The chain is built from TRBV2 and TRBJ1-6; no clear D gene. V dropped 4 bases and J dropped 9 bases, with 13 bases sitting between them. The CDR3 consists of 14 residues. From germline, CDR1 is SNHLY and CDR2 FYNNEI. CDR3 amino acids: CASSAHKMGSPLHF. In DNA form, the CDR3 reads TGTGCCAGCAGTGCCCACAAAATGGGTTCACCCCTCCACTTT.

This rearrangement joins TRBV19 to TRBJ1-1, with D unclear. Germline V gene lookup returns CDR1 LNHDA and CDR2 SQIVND (reference sequence). The CDR3 is made up of 15 amino acids. Trimming pared 7 bases from V and 1 base from J, leaving 16 bases between. CDR3 nucleotides: TGTGCCAGTACGTACAGCGGAGGGCAGAACACTGAAGCTTTCTTT. Its translation is CASTYSGGQNTEAFF.

This chain links TRBV7-2 with TRBJ2-3; D not resolved. The V gene lost 3 bases and the J gene lost 1 base, with 8 bases spanning the gap. The CDR3 spans 14 residues. CDR1 and CDR2 from the germline V gene are SGHTA and FQGNSA. The CDR3 coding sequence is TGTGCCAGCAGCTTTTCTTTGGGCACAGATACGCAGTATTTT. This codes for CASSFSLGTDTQYF.

V gene TRBV7-2 combines with J gene TRBJ2-5, with D tentatively TRBD2 (6 bases). Germline lookup yields CDR1 SGHTA and CDR2 FQGNSA. CDR3 length: 14 residues. The V and J ends lost 3 bases and 4 bases respectively, with 12 bases between them. In DNA, the CDR3 is TGTGCCAGCAGCTTTTCCAACGGGGGAGAGACCCAGTACTTC. Its protein is CASSFSNGGETQYF.

V gene TRBV7-2 combines with J gene TRBJ2-1, with D tentatively TRBD1 (5 bases). Trimming removed 2 bases at V and 5 bases at J, with 16 bases between. Per germline, CDR1 SGHTA and CDR2 FQGNSA. The CDR3 runs 16 residues. This chain's CDR3 is CASSLSRVQGNNEQFF. CDR3 DNA: TGTGCCAGCAGCTTATCTAGGGTGCAGGGAAACAATGAGCAGTTCTTC.

The V gene is TRBV21-1, the J gene TRBJ1-1. TRBV21-1 is deemed a pseudogene. The CDR3 runs to 15 residues. CDR3: CANVVPGRENTEAFF. In nucleotides, the CDR3 is TGTGCCAACGTCGTCCCGGGAAGGGAGAACACTGAAGCTTTCTTT.

The chain has TRBV30 and TRBJ1-6; tentatively, D is TRBD1 (5 bases). Germline V gene lookup returns CDR1 GTSNPN and CDR2 SVGIG (reference sequence). CDR3 length equals 17 residues. Trimming stripped 7 bases from V and 4 bases from J, with 23 bases between. The CDR3 here is CASEEGYRLGYNSPLHF. The CDR3 DNA sequence: TGTGCCTCTGAGGAGGGGTATCGCCTAGGATATAATTCACCCCTCCACTTT.

The J gene is TRBJ2-5, the V gene TRBV19, with a tentative D call TRBD2 (6 bases). The V and J ends lost 3 bases and 1 base respectively, with 12 bases between them. Germline CDR1 is LNHDA and CDR2 is SQIVND (reference sequence). The length of the CDR3 is 15 residues. The CDR3 here is CASSILLGGQETQYF. The CDR3, as DNA: TGTGCCAGTAGTATCCTTCTCGGGGGCCAAGAGACCCAGTACTTC.

This chain connects TRBV27 to TRBJ1-4; a possible D gene is TRBD1 (6 bases). This CDR3 is 15 amino acids long. Germline values: CDR1 MNHEY, CDR2 SMNVEV (reference sequence). Trimming cost V 3 bases and J 8 bases, with 16 bases left between them. CDR3 region: CASSFSGGAEEKLFF. The CDR3, as DNA: TGTGCCAGCAGTTTTTCGGGGGGCGCCGAGGAAAAACTGTTTTTT.

The rearrangement uses TRBV5-1 and TRBJ1-1; 8 nucleotides agree with TRBD1. Germline CDR1 reads SGHRS; CDR2 reads YFSETQ. This CDR3 comprises 13 residues. The J segment lost 1 base and the V segment lost 6 bases, leaving 2 bases of the junction unmatched. The CDR3 sequence: CASNGQGNTEAFF. The CDR3 DNA is TGCGCCAGCAACGGACAGGGGAACACTGAAGCTTTCTTT.

The genes are TRBV12-3 or TRBV12-4 and TRBJ1-2; 7 positions agree with TRBD1. The CDR3 loop spans 13 amino acids. V lost 4 bases to trimming and J lost 7 bases; unmatched junction nucleotides: 6. For the CDR3, the DNA is TGTGCCAGCAGTTCAGACAGGGACCGTGGCTACACCTTC. Translation gives CASSSDRDRGYTF.

This clone appeared once. The chain uses TRBV15 and TRBJ1-2; a weak D match, TRBD1 (6 bases). The V gene lost 5 bases and the J gene lost 3 bases, with 16 bases spanning the gap. The CDR3 runs to 15 residues. Per germline, CDR1 LNHNV and CDR2 YYDKDF (reference sequence). The CDR3 DNA follows: TGTGCCACCAGCCGAGTCCGGGACACATACTATGGCTACACCTTC. The encoded protein is CATSRVRDTYYGYTF.

This chain connects TRBV3-1 (or the pseudogene TRBV3-2) to TRBJ2-7; the match to TRBD2 covers 8 bases. The CDR3 length is 14 residues. CDR1 LGHDT and CDR2 YNNKEL come from the germline V gene (reference sequence). Trimming took 4 bases from V and 0 from J; bases not matched to a gene: 2. CDR3 bases: TGTGCCAGCAGCCCCGGGACTAGCTCCTACGAGCAGTACTTC. Protein sequence: CASSPGTSSYEQYF.

This chain uses TRBV3-1 (or the pseudogene TRBV3-2) with TRBJ2-7, with TRBD2 identical over 13 bases. Germline loops: CDR1 LGHDT, CDR2 YNNKEL (reference sequence). The length of the CDR3 is 15 residues. The V gene end was trimmed by 4 bases and the J gene end by 2 bases; junction bases not matched to a gene: 2. The CDR3 here is CASSPGLAGTYEQYF. The DNA for the CDR3 is TGTGCCAGCAGCCCGGGACTAGCGGGGACCTACGAGCAGTACTTC.

The rearrangement uses TRBV6-5 and TRBJ1-2; possibly TRBD1 for D (6 bases). There are 14 residues in the CDR3. Deletions cut 6 bases from V and 3 bases from J, with 14 bases between. Germline CDR1 MNHEY, CDR2 SVGAGI. CDR3 nucleotide sequence: TGTGCCAGCAGACGGGGAGGGGGGGACTATGGCTACACCTTC. Encoded protein: CASRRGGGDYGYTF.

The chain uses TRBV5-5 and TRBJ2-5; D gene ambiguous. Trimming took 3 bases from V and 2 from J, leaving 8 bases between them. The germline V gene has CDR1 SGHKS and CDR2 YYEKEE (reference sequence). The CDR3 covers 13 residues. The CDR3 sequence: CASSYQPQETQYF. CDR3 sequence (DNA): TGTGCCAGCAGCTACCAACCGCAAGAGACCCAGTACTTC.

Remarks on this clone: This sample also contains other DNA sequences that code for the same CDR3. This chain uses TRBV30 with TRBJ2-7; 9 nucleotides match TRBD1. After removal of 5 bases from V and 1 base from J, the junction contained 0 bases not matched to a gene. From germline, CDR1 is GTSNPN and CDR2 SVGIG (reference sequence). CDR3 length: 12 residues. For the CDR3, the DNA is TGTGCCTGGGGACAGGGGTCCTACGAGCAGTACTTC. Encoded protein: CAWGQGSYEQYF.

This chain connects TRBV29-1 to TRBJ1-1; tentative D call: TRBD1 (6 bases). Trimming pared 4 bases from V and 7 bases from J, leaving 16 bases between. The CDR3 totals 13 residues. CDR1 is SQVTM and CDR2 is ANQGSEA in the germline V gene. CDR3 nucleotides: TGCAGCGTTGGGGACATACGTTCAAGTGAAGCTTTCTTT. It encodes CSVGDIRSSEAFF.

The genes are TRBV29-1 and TRBJ2-7; possibly TRBD1 or TRBD2 for D (6 bases each). V was cut by 0 bases and J by 8 bases, with 8 bases left in between. The germline gives CDR1 SQVTM, CDR2 ANQGSEA. This CDR3 has 11 residues. This CDR3 reads CSVEEGGQQYF. CDR3 in DNA: TGCAGCGTTGAAGAGGGGGGCCAGCAGTACTTC.

The J gene is TRBJ1-5, the V gene TRBV6-2 or TRBV6-3; 7 bases align to TRBD1. The CDR3 is made up of 18 amino acids. Germline CDR1 MNHEY, CDR2 SVGEGT. Trimming at V came to 6 bases and at J to 2 bases, leaving 16 bases not matched to a gene. CDR3 amino acids: CASSDRVGGREGNQPQHF. The CDR3 nucleotides are TGTGCCAGCAGCGACAGGGTTGGCGGAAGGGAGGGCAATCAGCCCCAGCATTTT.